A single sample is the source of the 16 T cell receptor beta chains below, sequenced in a study of blood T cell repertoires in COVID-19. The data were produced by immunoSEQ multiplex PCR, yet TCRdb's version contains in-frame clones alone and is incomplete. In the table there are fewer than 250,000 clones, 80% to 90% of which are singletons. Material for sequencing was peripheral blood. The receptors were gathered from a man between 50 and 59 years old with acute or convalescent COVID-19.

The rearrangement uses TRBV7-6 and TRBJ2-7, with D tentatively TRBD1 (5 bases). The V gene lost 2 bases and the J gene lost 2 bases, with 13 bases spanning the gap. Per the germline V gene, CDR1 is SGHVS and CDR2 is FNYEAQ. The CDR3 length is 15 residues. CDR3 nucleotides: TGTGCCAGCAGCTTATGGTCAGGGTCGGCCTACGAGCAGTACTTC. Amino acids: CASSLWSGSAYEQYF.

This clone has a single count. This chain links TRBV4-2 with TRBJ2-5, with TRBD1 identical over 7 bases. V dropped 3 bases and J dropped 0; count of bases not matched to a gene: 16. The CDR3 contains 19 residues. The germline CDR1 and CDR2 sequences are LGHNA and YNFKEQ. The CDR3, as DNA: TGTGCCAGCAGCCAGGGGGTTTCTACAGGGGATCGGTACCAAGAGACCCAGTACTTC. Amino acids: CASSQGVSTGDRYQETQYF.

The sample holds one count of this clone. The chain carries TRBV27 and TRBJ1-6, with 8 bases fitting TRBD1. The trim removed 5 bases at V and 9 bases at J, leaving 18 bases unmatched. The CDR3 totals 18 residues. CDR1 MNHEY and CDR2 SMNVEV come from the germline V gene (reference sequence). The CDR3 loop is CASSPGTGISQKSSPLHF. CDR3 sequence (DNA): TGTGCCAGCAGTCCAGGGACAGGAATCTCCCAAAAGAGTTCACCCCTCCACTTT.

This clone has a single count. The chain has TRBV6-6 and TRBJ1-3, with no clear D. CDR3 length: 12 amino acids. Trimming left V 6 bases short and J 8 bases short, with 11 bases between. Germline loops: CDR1 MNHNY, CDR2 SVGAGI (reference sequence). This CDR3 is CASREGRDTIYF. Written as DNA, the CDR3 is TGTGCCAGCAGGGAAGGTCGGGACACCATATATTTT.

CDR3 sequence (DNA): TGTGCCAGCAGCCAAGATGGGGGGAGGATTTCGTCTAGCACAGATACGCAGTATTTT. It codes for CASSQDGGRISSSTDTQYF. The V call is TRBV3-1 (or the pseudogene TRBV3-2), the J call TRBJ2-3; tentatively, D is TRBD2 (6 bases). The ends were cut back, 0 bases at V and 0 bases at J, with 19 bases in the middle. CDR3 length: 19 amino acids. Germline-derived CDR1 and CDR2 are LGHDT and YNNKEL (reference sequence).

This rearrangement joins TRBV29-1 to TRBJ1-2; D is ambiguous. In germline, CDR1 is SQVTM, CDR2 ANQGSEA. The CDR3 has 11 residues. V dropped 5 bases and J dropped 5 bases, with 9 bases sitting between them. CDR3 DNA: TGCAGCGTTAGCGAAGGTTATGGCTACACCTTC. Its protein is CSVSEGYGYTF.

This chain joins TRBV7-8 and TRBJ1-5, with TRBD1 identical over 8 bases. Germline CDR1 SGHVS, CDR2 FQNEAQ. The CDR3 length is 14 residues. The ends lost 4 bases at V and 3 bases at J; junction bases unmatched: 2. CDR3 amino acids: CASSSTGANQPQHF. In nucleotides, the CDR3 is TGTGCCAGCAGCTCGACAGGGGCCAATCAGCCCCAGCATTTT.

The J gene is TRBJ1-2, the V gene TRBV6-6, with D hard to call. The CDR3 totals 13 residues. Per the germline V gene, CDR1 is MNHNY and CDR2 is SVGAGI (reference sequence). With 2 bases removed from V and 1 base from J, the gap between germline ends came to 5 bases. DNA for the CDR3: TGTGCCAGCAGTTACGAGGGTAACTATGGCTACACCTTC. The encoded protein is CASSYEGNYGYTF.

This sequence joins TRBV7-3 and TRBJ2-3, with 12 bases identical to TRBD1. V trimming: 5 bases; J trimming: 6 bases; junction bases outside the gene matches: 9. Germline CDR1 reads SGHTA; CDR2 reads FQGTGA. CDR3 length: 16 residues. The CDR3 sequence is CASSPPGTGGADTQYF. CDR3 nucleotides: TGTGCCAGCAGCCCCCCCGGGACAGGGGGCGCGGATACGCAGTATTTT. The full variable domain, rest sourced from reference TRBV7-3 and TRBJ2-3, is GAGVSQTPSNKVTEKGKYVELRCDPISGHTALYWYRQSLGQGPEFLIYFQGTGAADDSGLPNDRFFAVRPEGSVSTLKIQRTERGDSAVYLCASSPPGTGGADTQYFGPGTRLTVL.

The gene calls are TRBV6-1 and TRBJ2-3; maybe TRBD2 (6 bases). The V end lost 0 bases, the J end lost 5 bases, and 15 bases lay between the germline ends. From germline, CDR1 is MNHNS and CDR2 SASEGT. The CDR3 covers 16 residues. DNA of the CDR3: TGTGCCAGCAGTGAAGCTGCGACCGGGCGGGGAGATACGCAGTATTTT. Translation gives CASSEAATGRGDTQYF.

This chain joins TRBV6-1 and TRBJ1-2; D perhaps matches TRBD1 (5 bases). Germline lookup yields CDR1 MNHNS and CDR2 SASEGT. This CDR3 comprises 13 residues. The germline V and J ends were trimmed by 1 base and 7 bases, with 10 bases remaining between them. CDR3 region: CASSEVTGGGYTF. In nucleotides, the CDR3 is TGTGCCAGCAGTGAAGTAACCGGGGGTGGCTACACCTTC.

The chain carries TRBV7-9 and TRBJ1-2; 11 bases align to TRBD1. CDR1 and CDR2 from the germline V gene are SEHNR and FQNEAQ (reference sequence). The CDR3 totals 14 residues. V lost 2 bases, J lost 7 bases, and 3 bases stayed unmatched. The CDR3 coding sequence is TGTGCCAGCAGCTTATTGGACAGGGGGCTTGGCTACACCTTC. It yields the protein CASSLLDRGLGYTF.

This chain joins TRBV6-5 and TRBJ1-1; D gene ambiguous. From germline, CDR1 is MNHEY and CDR2 SVGAGI. The CDR3 consists of 14 residues. Trimming took 2 bases from V and 0 from J, leaving 7 bases between them. The CDR3 nucleotides read TGTGCCAGCAGTTACGCGGGGATGAACACTGAAGCTTTCTTT. It yields the protein CASSYAGMNTEAFF.

The chain couples TRBV10-2 to TRBJ1-4; no reliable D call. Trimming removed 3 bases from V and 5 bases from J, with 4 bases in between. Germline CDR1 reads WSHSY; CDR2 reads SAAADI. The CDR3 covers 12 residues. The CDR3 loop is CASSEQNEKLFF. Written as DNA, the CDR3 is TGCGCCAGCAGTGAACAGAATGAAAAACTGTTTTTT.

The rearrangement uses TRBV11-1 and TRBJ2-2; maybe TRBD2 (6 bases). The germline CDR1 and CDR2 sequences are SGHAT and FQDESV (reference sequence). The CDR3 length is 13 residues. V was shortened by 5 bases and J by 5 bases, with 9 bases between the two germline ends. CDR3 loop: CASSARGTGELFF. In nucleotides, the CDR3 is TGTGCCAGCAGCGCCCGGGGGACCGGGGAGCTGTTTTTT.

The V and J genes are TRBV27 and TRBJ1-1; D may be TRBD1 (5 bases). The CDR3 is 17 residues long. Germline assignment: CDR1 MNHEY and CDR2 SMNVEV (reference sequence). The germline V and J ends were trimmed by 3 bases and 0 bases, with 17 bases remaining between them. The CDR3 is CASSLLTARRVNTEAFF. CDR3 nucleotide sequence: TGTGCCAGCAGTTTGTTGACAGCTAGGAGGGTGAACACTGAAGCTTTCTTT.